This T cell receptor (beta chain) was recorded in a study of cytomegalovirus exposure and HLA in healthy donors. The study, taken as a whole, reports: Rarity held for most TCR sequences, but there were some public TCRs that occurred in many donors. In vitro testing confirmed a few CMV-associated chains as specific for CMV antigens. Within the 120 or so validation repertoires, first-cohort TCR clusters tended to co-occur, according to a later analysis.

Notes on this clone: Its target is unknown.

The table came from immunoSEQ multiplex PCR; TCRdb's copy has only in-frame clones and leaves some out. The sample records under 150,000 clones, around 86% being singletons. Trimming cost V 2 bases and J 1 base; bases outside gene matches: 3. Germline CDR1 LNHDA, CDR2 SQIVND (reference sequence). The CDR3 covers 16 residues. The sequence was obtained from a man aged 18 to 29 in good health and CMV-seropositive. Sequences were obtained from PBMCs. The chain is built from TRBV19 and TRBJ2-2; 8 bases map to TRBD1. CDR3 sequence reads: CASSIQGAMNTGELFF. DNA of the CDR3: TGTGCCAGTAGTATACAGGGGGCGATGAACACCGGGGAGCTGTTTTTT.